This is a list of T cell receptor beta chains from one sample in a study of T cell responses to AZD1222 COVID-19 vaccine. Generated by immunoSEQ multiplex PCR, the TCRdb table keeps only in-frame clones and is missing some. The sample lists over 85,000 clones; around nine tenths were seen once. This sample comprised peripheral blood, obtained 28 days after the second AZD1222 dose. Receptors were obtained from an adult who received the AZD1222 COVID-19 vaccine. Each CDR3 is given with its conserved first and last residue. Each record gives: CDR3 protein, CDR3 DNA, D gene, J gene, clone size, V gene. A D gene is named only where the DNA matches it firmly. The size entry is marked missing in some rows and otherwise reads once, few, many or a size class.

CDR3aa: CASSAWPREADTEAFF
CDR3nt: TGTGCTAGCAGCGCATGGCCGAGGGAGGCGGACACTGAAGCTTTCTTT
d_gene: .
j_gene: TRBJ1-1
abundance: once
v_gene: TRBV7-7

CDR3aa: CASSLAGGTGLAALTSYNEQFF
CDR3nt: TGTGCCAGCAGCTTAGCAGGAGGCACGGGACTAGCGGCCCTGACCTCCTACAATGAGCAGTTCTTC
d_gene: TRBD2
j_gene: TRBJ2-1
abundance: .
v_gene: TRBV7-2

CDR3aa: CASSLRKGESGYTF
CDR3nt: TGCGCCAGCAGTCTACGAAAGGGGGAAAGTGGCTACACCTTC
d_gene: .
j_gene: TRBJ1-2
abundance: .
v_gene: TRBV23-1

CDR3aa: CASSSEKLFF
CDR3nt: TGTGCCAGCAGTTCAGAAAAACTGTTTTTT
d_gene: .
j_gene: TRBJ1-4
abundance: .
v_gene: TRBV2

CDR3aa: CAWSVPPTGPQTEAFF
CDR3nt: TGTGCCTGGAGTGTTCCCCCGACAGGGCCCCAAACTGAAGCTTTCTTT
d_gene: TRBD1
j_gene: TRBJ1-1
abundance: .
v_gene: TRBV30

CDR3aa: CAWRIPNTGELFF
CDR3nt: TGTGCCTGGAGAATACCGAACACCGGGGAGCTGTTTTTT
d_gene: .
j_gene: TRBJ2-2
abundance: .
v_gene: TRBV30

CDR3aa: CASSQGPRTQYF
CDR3nt: TGTGCCAGCAGCCAGGGCCCGCGTACGCAGTATTTT
d_gene: .
j_gene: TRBJ2-3
abundance: .
v_gene: TRBV14

CDR3aa: CASSSAGTGVSEQFF
CDR3nt: TGCGCCAGCAGCTCGGCGGGGACAGGGGTCAGTGAGCAGTTCTTC
d_gene: TRBD1
j_gene: TRBJ2-1
abundance: .
v_gene: TRBV5-1

CDR3aa: CASSQVMVLETQYF
CDR3nt: TGTGCCAGCAGCCAAGTTATGGTTTTGGAGACCCAGTACTTC
d_gene: .
j_gene: TRBJ2-5
abundance: .
v_gene: TRBV4-2

CDR3aa: CASSARGYGQPQHF
CDR3nt: TGTGCCAGCAGTGCGCGGGGTTACGGGCAGCCCCAGCATTTT
d_gene: .
j_gene: TRBJ1-5
abundance: .
v_gene: TRBV6-2/TRBV6-3

CDR3aa: CASSRTGETQYF
CDR3nt: TGTGCCAGCAGTCGGACGGGAGAGACCCAGTACTTC
d_gene: .
j_gene: TRBJ2-5
abundance: .
v_gene: TRBV12-3/TRBV12-4

CDR3aa: CASSQAGQGREKLFF
CDR3nt: TGCGCCAGCAGCCAAGCGGGACAGGGCCGCGAAAAACTGTTTTTT
d_gene: TRBD1
j_gene: TRBJ1-4
abundance: few
v_gene: TRBV4-1

CDR3aa: CASSHSTRGAAEAFF
CDR3nt: TGCGCCAGCAGCCATAGTACTCGGGGGGCGGCTGAAGCTTTCTTT
d_gene: .
j_gene: TRBJ1-1
abundance: .
v_gene: TRBV4-3

CDR3aa: CASRKDTHGPQHF
CDR3nt: TGTGCCAGCAGGAAGGACACCCACGGGCCCCAGCATTTT
d_gene: .
j_gene: TRBJ1-5
abundance: .
v_gene: TRBV12-3/TRBV12-4

CDR3aa: CASSYGGGWTDTQYF
CDR3nt: TGTGCCAGCAGTTACGGGGGGGGCTGGACAGATACGCAGTATTTT
d_gene: .
j_gene: TRBJ2-3
abundance: .
v_gene: TRBV6-2/TRBV6-3

CDR3aa: CASSEVGGLGTGELFF
CDR3nt: TGCGCCAGCAGTGAAGTAGGAGGGTTGGGCACCGGGGAGCTGTTTTTT
d_gene: .
j_gene: TRBJ2-2
abundance: .
v_gene: TRBV10-1

CDR3aa: CASSEGAGANVLTF
CDR3nt: TGTGCCAGCAGTGAGGGGGCTGGGGCCAACGTCCTGACTTTC
d_gene: .
j_gene: TRBJ2-6
abundance: .
v_gene: TRBV6-4

CDR3aa: CASSQAGGGNQPQHF
CDR3nt: TGTGCCAGCAGCCAAGCGGGAGGGGGCAATCAGCCCCAGCATTTT
d_gene: .
j_gene: TRBJ1-5
abundance: .
v_gene: TRBV3-1/TRBV3-2

CDR3aa: CASSKGTVNGYTF
CDR3nt: TGTGCCAGCAGCAAAGGGACAGTTAATGGCTACACCTTC
d_gene: TRBD1
j_gene: TRBJ1-2
abundance: .
v_gene: TRBV2

CDR3aa: CASSASSGVREQYF
CDR3nt: TGTGCCAGCAGCGCAAGTAGCGGGGTCCGCGAGCAGTACTTC
d_gene: TRBD2
j_gene: TRBJ2-7
abundance: .
v_gene: TRBV9

CDR3aa: CASSYSTYEQYF
CDR3nt: TGTGCCAGCAGTTACTCCACCTACGAGCAGTACTTC
d_gene: .
j_gene: TRBJ2-7
abundance: .
v_gene: TRBV6-6

CDR3aa: CASSFNRDSYEQYF
CDR3nt: TGTGCCAGCAGCTTCAACAGGGATTCCTACGAGCAGTACTTC
d_gene: .
j_gene: TRBJ2-7
abundance: .
v_gene: TRBV7-2

CDR3aa: CASSLYGNYEQYF
CDR3nt: TGTGCCAGCAGCTTATACGGTAACTACGAGCAGTACTTC
d_gene: .
j_gene: TRBJ2-7
abundance: .
v_gene: TRBV13

CDR3aa: CASSSLGTGYEQYF
CDR3nt: TGTGCCAGCAGCTCCTTGGGGACAGGGTACGAGCAGTACTTC
d_gene: TRBD1
j_gene: TRBJ2-7
abundance: .
v_gene: TRBV6-5